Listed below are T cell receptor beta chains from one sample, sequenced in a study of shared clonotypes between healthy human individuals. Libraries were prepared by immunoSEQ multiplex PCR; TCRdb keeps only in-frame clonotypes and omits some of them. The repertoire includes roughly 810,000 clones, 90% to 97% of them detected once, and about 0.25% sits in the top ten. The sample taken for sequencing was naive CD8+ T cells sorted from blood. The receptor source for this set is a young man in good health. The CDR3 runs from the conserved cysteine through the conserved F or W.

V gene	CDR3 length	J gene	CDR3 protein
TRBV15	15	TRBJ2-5	CATSRERRLQETQYF
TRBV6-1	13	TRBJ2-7	CATRVRDSYEQYF
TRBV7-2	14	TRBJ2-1	CASSLDGGYNEQFF
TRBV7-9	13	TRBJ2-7	CASTIGQGIEQYF
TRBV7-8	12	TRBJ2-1	CASSQDWEDWFF
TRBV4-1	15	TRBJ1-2	CASSQDRGTLGGYTF
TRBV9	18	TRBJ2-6	CASSVASRAVREANVLTF
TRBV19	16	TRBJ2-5	CASSIIGTGSQETQYF
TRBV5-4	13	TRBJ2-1	CASRRDDNNEQFF
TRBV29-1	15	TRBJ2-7	CSVEGADPSNYEQYF
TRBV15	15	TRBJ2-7	CATSKYREALYEQYF
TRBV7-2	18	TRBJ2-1	CASSLTASGPSSYNEQFF
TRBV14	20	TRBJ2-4	CASSQRPGTGGALAKNIQYF
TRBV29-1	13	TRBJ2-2	CSVQAVNTGELFF
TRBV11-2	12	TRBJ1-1	CASRHMNTEAFF
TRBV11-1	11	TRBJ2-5	CASSWGETQYF
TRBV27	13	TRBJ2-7	CASSLSRDIEQYF
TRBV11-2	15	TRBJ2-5	CASSQGTSGAETQYF
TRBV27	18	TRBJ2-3	CASSLSGGDRVIADTQYF
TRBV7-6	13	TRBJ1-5	CASSSFRGQPQHF